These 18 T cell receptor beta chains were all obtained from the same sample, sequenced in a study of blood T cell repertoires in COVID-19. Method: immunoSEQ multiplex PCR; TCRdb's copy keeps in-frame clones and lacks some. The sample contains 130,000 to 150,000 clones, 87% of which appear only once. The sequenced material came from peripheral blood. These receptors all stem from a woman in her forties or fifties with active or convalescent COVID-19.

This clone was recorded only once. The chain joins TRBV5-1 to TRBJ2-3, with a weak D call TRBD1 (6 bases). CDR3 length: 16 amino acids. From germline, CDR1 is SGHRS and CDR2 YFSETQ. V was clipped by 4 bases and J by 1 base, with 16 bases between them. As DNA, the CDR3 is TGCGCCAGCAGCCCTTGGTTTAGACAGGGCACAGATACGCAGTATTTT. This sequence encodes CASSPWFRQGTDTQYF.

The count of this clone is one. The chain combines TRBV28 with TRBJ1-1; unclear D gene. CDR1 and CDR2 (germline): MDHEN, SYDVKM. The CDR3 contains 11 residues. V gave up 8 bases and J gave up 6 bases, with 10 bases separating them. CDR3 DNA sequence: TGTGCCAGCTCAAGGAGGCCTGAAGCTTTCTTT. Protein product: CASSRRPEAFF.

CDR3: CASSQDGPGVPGQPQHF. CDR3 nucleotide sequence: TGCGCCAGCAGCCAAGACGGTCCAGGGGTGCCCGGTCAGCCCCAGCATTTT. The chain joins TRBV4-3 to TRBJ1-5; possible D gene TRBD1, 6 bases. The CDR3 has 17 amino acids. The germline V gene has CDR1 LGHNA and CDR2 YSLEER. Trimming took off 0 bases at V and 6 bases at J, with 18 bases between the two ends.

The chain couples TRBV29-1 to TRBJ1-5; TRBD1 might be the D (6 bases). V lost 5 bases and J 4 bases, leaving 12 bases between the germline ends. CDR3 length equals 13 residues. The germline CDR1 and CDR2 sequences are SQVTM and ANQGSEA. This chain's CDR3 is CSVIQGPNQPQHF. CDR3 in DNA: TGCAGCGTTATACAGGGCCCGAATCAGCCCCAGCATTTT.

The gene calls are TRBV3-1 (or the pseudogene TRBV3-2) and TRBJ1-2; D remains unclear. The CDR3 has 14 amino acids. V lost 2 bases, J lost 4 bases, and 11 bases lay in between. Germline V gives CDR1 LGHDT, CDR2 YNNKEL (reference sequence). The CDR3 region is CASSQIEEGYGYTF. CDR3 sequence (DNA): TGTGCCAGCAGCCAAATTGAGGAGGGCTATGGCTACACCTTC.

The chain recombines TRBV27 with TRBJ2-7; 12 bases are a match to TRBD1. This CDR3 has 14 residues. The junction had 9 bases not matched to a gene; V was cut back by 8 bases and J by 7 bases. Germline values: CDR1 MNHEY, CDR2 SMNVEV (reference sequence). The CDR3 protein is CASATGTGGGEQYF. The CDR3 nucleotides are TGTGCCAGCGCTACCGGGACAGGGGGCGGAGAGCAGTACTTC.

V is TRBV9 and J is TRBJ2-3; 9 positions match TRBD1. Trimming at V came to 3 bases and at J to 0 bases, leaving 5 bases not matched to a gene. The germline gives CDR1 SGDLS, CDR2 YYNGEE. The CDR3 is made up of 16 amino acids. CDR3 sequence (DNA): TGTGCCAGCAGCGGGGGGACAGGGCTAAGCACAGATACGCAGTATTTT. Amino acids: CASSGGTGLSTDTQYF.

CDR3 coding DNA: TGTGCCAGCAGCCCGGGACTAGCGGGGGGCACCACAGATACGCAGTATTTT. Protein sequence: CASSPGLAGGTTDTQYF. The rearrangement links TRBV14 to TRBJ2-3; 15 bases are a match to TRBD2. CDR1 and CDR2 (germline): SGHDN, FVKESK. With V trimmed by 4 bases and J by 2 bases, 4 bases remained unmatched. The CDR3 consists of 17 residues.

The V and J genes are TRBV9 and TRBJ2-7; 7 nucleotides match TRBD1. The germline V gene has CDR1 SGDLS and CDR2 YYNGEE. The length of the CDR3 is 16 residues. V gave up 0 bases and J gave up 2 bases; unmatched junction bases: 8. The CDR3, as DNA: TGTGCCAGCAGCGTAGGTGTGGGGACAGACCCCTACGAGCAGTACTTC. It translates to CASSVGVGTDPYEQYF.

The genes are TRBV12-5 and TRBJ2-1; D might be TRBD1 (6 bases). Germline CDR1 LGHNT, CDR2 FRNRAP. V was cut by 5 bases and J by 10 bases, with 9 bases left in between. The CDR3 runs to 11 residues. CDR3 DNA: TGTGCTAGTGGTCGAGGGACAGAGCAGTTCTTC. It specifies CASGRGTEQFF.

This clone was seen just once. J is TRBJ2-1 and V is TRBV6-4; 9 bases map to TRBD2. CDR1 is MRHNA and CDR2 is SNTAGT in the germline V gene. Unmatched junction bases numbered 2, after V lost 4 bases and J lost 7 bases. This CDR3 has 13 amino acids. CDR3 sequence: CASSALAGNEQFF. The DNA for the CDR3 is TGTGCCAGCAGTGCCCTAGCGGGGAATGAGCAGTTCTTC.

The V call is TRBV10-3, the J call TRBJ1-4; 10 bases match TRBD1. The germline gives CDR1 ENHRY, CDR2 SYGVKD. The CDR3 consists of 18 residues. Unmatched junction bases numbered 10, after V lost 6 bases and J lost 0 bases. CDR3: CAISPGQGYTSTNEKLFF. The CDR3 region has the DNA TGTGCCATCAGCCCGGGACAGGGGTATACCTCAACTAATGAAAAACTGTTTTTT.

CDR3 in amino acids: CASSFQGSYNSPLHF. The CDR3, as DNA: TGTGCCAGCAGCTTCCAGGGAAGTTATAATTCACCCCTCCACTTT. This chain uses TRBV7-2 with TRBJ1-6; D is perhaps TRBD1 (5 bases). Germline CDR1 SGHTA, CDR2 FQGNSA. CDR3 length equals 15 residues. The V end was cut by 3 bases, the J end by 4 bases, with 10 bases between.

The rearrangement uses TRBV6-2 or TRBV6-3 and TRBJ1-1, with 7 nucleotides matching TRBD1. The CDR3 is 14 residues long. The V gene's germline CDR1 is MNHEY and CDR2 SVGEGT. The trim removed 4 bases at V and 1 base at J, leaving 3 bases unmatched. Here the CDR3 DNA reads TGTGCCAGCAGTTTCCGACAGGGGAACACTGAAGCTTTCTTT. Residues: CASSFRQGNTEAFF.

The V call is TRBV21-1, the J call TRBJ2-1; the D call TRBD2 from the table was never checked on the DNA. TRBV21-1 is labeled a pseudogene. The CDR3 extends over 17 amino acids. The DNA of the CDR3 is TGTGCCAGCAGCAAAGAAGGAGACCCGAAGACCTACAATGAGCAGTTCTTC. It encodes CASSKEGDPKTYNEQFF.

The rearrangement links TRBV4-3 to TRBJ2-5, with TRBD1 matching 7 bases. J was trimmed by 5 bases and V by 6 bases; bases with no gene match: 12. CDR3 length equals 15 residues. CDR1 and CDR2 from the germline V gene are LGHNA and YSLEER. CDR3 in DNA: TGCGCCAGCAGAAGGGTGATAGGGGGCCTGGAGACCCAGTACTTC. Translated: CASRRVIGGLETQYF.

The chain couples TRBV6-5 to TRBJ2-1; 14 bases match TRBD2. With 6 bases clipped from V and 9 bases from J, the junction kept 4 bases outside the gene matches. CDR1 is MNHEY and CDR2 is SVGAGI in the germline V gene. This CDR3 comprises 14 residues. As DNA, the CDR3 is TGTGCCAGCAGGACTAGCGGGAGGGGCAGTGAGCAGTTCTTC. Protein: CASRTSGRGSEQFF.

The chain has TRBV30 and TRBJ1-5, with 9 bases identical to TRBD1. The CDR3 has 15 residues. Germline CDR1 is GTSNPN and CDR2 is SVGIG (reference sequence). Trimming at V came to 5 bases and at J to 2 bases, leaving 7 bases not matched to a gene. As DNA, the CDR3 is TGTGCCTGGCAGACAGGGGGGACGGGCAATCAGCCCCAGCATTTT. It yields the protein CAWQTGGTGNQPQHF.